This T cell receptor (beta chain) is from a study of blood T cell repertoires in COVID-19. Across the study: Acute and convalescent COVID-19 samples came from the United States, Italy and Spain. From T cells, B-cell-depleted T cells, or PBMCs came the material, which was cDNA or gDNA.

This clone was observed at least ten times. In the study's own analysis: The assay estimated nucleated cells by amplifying reference gene primers. The table came from immunoSEQ multiplex PCR; TCRdb's copy has only in-frame clones and leaves some out. The DNA gave D and trimming, while V, J and clone size come from that table. This sample has 150,000 to 200,000 clones, with roughly 80% found just once. The CDR3 totals 15 residues. V trimming: 0 bases; J trimming: 11 bases; junction bases outside the gene matches: 13. In germline, CDR1 is MGHRA, CDR2 YSYEKL. The chain joins TRBV4-1 to TRBJ2-7; 7 bases line up with TRBD1. The sequencing input was peripheral blood. The clonotype comes from a man aged 60 to 69 with acute or convalescent COVID-19. The CDR3 coding sequence is TGCGCCAGCAGCCAAGATCTAGGACAGGCAAGAGGGAAGTACTTC. Protein sequence: CASSQDLGQARGKYF.